This TCR beta chain was found in a study of immune evolution from preneoplasia to lung adenocarcinoma. Study-level points and caveats: Normal lung had the highest top T cell clone frequencies. T cell clonality was higher in KRAS-mutant than EGFR-mutant or wild-type nodules.

CDR3 length: 11 residues. V lost 5 bases, J lost 3 bases, and 4 bases lay in between. Germline lookup yields CDR1 MDHEN and CDR2 SYDVKM. Sequenced by immunoSEQ multiplex PCR; TCRdb stores in-frame clones only, minus some. Among approximately 4,000 clones, 75% to 90% were seen once, and the ten largest hold about 4.2%. H&E slides confirmed each diagnosis, reviewed by two pathologists independently. Macro-dissection enriched premalignant or tumor cells before nucleic acid extraction. This clone has a single count. Antigen specificity is unknown. Source material: FFPE minimally invasive lung adenocarcinoma tissue. The chain recombines TRBV28 with TRBJ1-2; D is unresolved. The source is an older donor with lung adenocarcinoma. In DNA, the CDR3 is TGTGCCAGCAGTAGGGACTATGGCTACACCTTC. Translated, it gives CASSRDYGYTF.